This T cell receptor (beta chain) was profiled in a study of cytomegalovirus exposure and HLA in healthy donors. Of note for this clone: The antigen is not known.

A multiplex PCR was run with 60 Vbeta primers and 13 Jbeta primers. The assay was immunoSEQ multiplex PCR, and TCRdb's table has in-frame clones only and misses some. Of about 190,000 clones in the sample, roughly 81% were seen once. Study outcomes and limitations: The presence/absence work took it that sequencing depth was about the same across donors.

Per the germline V gene, CDR1 is SGHAT and CDR2 is FQNNGV. This CDR3 contains 16 residues. J was trimmed by 2 bases and V by 1 base; bases with no gene match: 8. The sequenced sample was PBMCs. The sequence was obtained from a young woman in good health and CMV-seropositive. This sequence joins TRBV11-2 and TRBJ2-7; 7 nucleotides match TRBD1. The CDR3 DNA is TGTGCCAGCAGCTTAGCTTTAGCCGGGACAGCCTACGAGCAGTACTTC. Protein: CASSLALAGTAYEQYF.